This T cell receptor beta chain was sequenced during a study of graft-versus-host responses after intestinal transplantation. Study in general: The recipients all started with anti-thymocyte globulin induction and then took tacrolimus and steroids for 2 to 4 years. General study points: Detected in recipient marrow were GvH clones, some of which were first observed in ileum or blood. GvH clone levels peaked in circulation, and this peak was associated with early post-transplant HvG declines. Allografts from individuals with graft-donor T cell macrochimerism displayed high graft-versus-host to host-versus-graft clonal ratios.

V lost 1 base, J lost 6 bases, and 4 bases stayed unmatched. This CDR3 region has 14 residues. CDR1 is MGHRA, CDR2 YSYEKL, per germline. Libraries were prepared by immunoSEQ multiplex PCR; TCRdb keeps only in-frame clonotypes and omits some of them. The sample consists of 98,000 or so clones, 87% of them appearing once. About this clone itself: Its antigen is still unknown.

The rearrangement uses TRBV4-1 and TRBJ2-7, with 9 bases matching TRBD1. This sample comprised unstimulated CD4+ T cells sorted from spleen or lymph node cells, obtained before intestinal transplant. The clonotype originates from a human donor who received an intestinal transplant. CDR3 sequence (DNA): TGCGCCAGCAGCCAAGCGGGACAGGGAGTCGAGCAGTACTTC. Translation gives CASSQAGQGVEQYF.